This T cell receptor beta chain was observed in a study of CD8+ T cells in alopecia areata. RNA, once extracted, was reverse transcribed into cDNA for use as the sequencing template. Assay: immunoSEQ multiplex PCR; the TCRdb copy retains only in-frame clones and omits some. The sample gives 30,000 to 40,000 clones, 60% to 85% of which show up once; around 20% is in the top ten. Germline values: CDR1 SEHNR, CDR2 FQNEAQ (reference sequence). This CDR3 is built from 10 residues. V lost 3 bases, J lost 5 bases, and 1 base lay in between. Sequencing was done on a sample of NKG2D-low CD8+ T cells sorted from blood. This TCR came from a human donor with alopecia areata. The chain joins TRBV7-9 to TRBJ2-5; D remains unclear. The CDR3, as DNA: TGTGCCAGCAGCTTGGAGACCCAGTACTTC. Protein product: CASSLETQYF.